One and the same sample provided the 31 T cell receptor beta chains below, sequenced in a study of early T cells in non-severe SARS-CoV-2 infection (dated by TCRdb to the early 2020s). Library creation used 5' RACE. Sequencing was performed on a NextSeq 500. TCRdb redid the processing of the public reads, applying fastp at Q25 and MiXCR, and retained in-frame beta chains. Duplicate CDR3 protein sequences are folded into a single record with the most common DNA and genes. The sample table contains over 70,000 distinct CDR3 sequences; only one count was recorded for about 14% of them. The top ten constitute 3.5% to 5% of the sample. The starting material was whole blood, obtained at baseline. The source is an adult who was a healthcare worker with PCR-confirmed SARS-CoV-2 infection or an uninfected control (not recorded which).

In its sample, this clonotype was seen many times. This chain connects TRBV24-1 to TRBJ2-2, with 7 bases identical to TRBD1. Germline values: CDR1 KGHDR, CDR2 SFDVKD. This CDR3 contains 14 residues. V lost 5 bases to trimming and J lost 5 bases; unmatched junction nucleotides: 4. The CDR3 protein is CATSANRGTGELFF. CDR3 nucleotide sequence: TGTGCCACCAGTGCGAACAGGGGAACCGGGGAGCTGTTTTTT.

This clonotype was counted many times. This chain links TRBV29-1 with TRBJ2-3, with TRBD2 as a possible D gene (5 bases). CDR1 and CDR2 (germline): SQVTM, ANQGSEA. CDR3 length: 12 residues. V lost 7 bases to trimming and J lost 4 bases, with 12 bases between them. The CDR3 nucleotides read TGCAGCGCCGGTACGGAGGCAGATACGCAGTATTTT. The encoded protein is CSAGTEADTQYF.

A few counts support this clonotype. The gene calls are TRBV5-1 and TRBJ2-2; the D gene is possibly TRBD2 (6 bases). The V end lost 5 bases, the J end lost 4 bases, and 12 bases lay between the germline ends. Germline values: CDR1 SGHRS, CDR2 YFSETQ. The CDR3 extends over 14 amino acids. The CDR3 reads CASRKEAGTGELFF. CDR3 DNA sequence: TGCGCCAGCAGAAAGGAAGCGGGCACCGGGGAGCTGTTTTTT.

CDR3 coding DNA: TGTGCCAGCCGGAGGGTAGCGAACACAGATACGCAGTATTTT. This gives the protein CASRRVANTDTQYF. This sequence joins TRBV6-1 and TRBJ2-3; D possibly corresponds to TRBD2 (6 bases). CDR3 size: 14 residues. V was cut by 8 bases and J by 2 bases, with 14 bases left in between. Looked up from germline, CDR1 is MNHNS and CDR2 is SASEGT.

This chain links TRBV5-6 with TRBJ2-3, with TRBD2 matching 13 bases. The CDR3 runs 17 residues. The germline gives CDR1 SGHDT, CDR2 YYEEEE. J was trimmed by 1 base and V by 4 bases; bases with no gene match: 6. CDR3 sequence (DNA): TGTGCCAGCAGCCCACTAGCGGGAGGGCCGGGCACAGATACGCAGTATTTT. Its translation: CASSPLAGGPGTDTQYF.

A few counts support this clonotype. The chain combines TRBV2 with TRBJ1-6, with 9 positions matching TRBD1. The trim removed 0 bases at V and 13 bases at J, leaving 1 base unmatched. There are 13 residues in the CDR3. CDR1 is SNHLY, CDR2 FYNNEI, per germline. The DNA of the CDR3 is TGTGCCAGCAGTGAAGCCGGGACAGGGCCCCTCCACTTT. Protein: CASSEAGTGPLHF.

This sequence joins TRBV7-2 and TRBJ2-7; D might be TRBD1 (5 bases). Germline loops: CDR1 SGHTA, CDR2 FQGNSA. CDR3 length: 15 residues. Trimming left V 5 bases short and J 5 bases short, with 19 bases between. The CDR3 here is CASSPQWGPGNEQYF. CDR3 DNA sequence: TGTGCCAGCAGCCCCCAGTGGGGCCCAGGAAACGAGCAGTACTTC.

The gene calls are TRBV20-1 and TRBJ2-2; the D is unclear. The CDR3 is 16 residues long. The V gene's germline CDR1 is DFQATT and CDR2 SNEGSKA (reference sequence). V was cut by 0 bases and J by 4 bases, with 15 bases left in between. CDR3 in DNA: TGCAGTGCTAGAGATCCCCGACGGGTCGGCACCGGGGAGCTGTTTTTT. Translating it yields CSARDPRRVGTGELFF.

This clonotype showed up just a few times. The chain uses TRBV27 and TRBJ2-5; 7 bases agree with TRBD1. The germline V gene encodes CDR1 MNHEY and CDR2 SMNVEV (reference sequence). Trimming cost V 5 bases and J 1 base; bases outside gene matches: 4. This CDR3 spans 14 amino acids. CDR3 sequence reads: CASSRGRIQETQYF. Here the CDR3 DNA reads TGTGCCAGCAGTAGGGGGCGAATCCAAGAGACCCAGTACTTC.

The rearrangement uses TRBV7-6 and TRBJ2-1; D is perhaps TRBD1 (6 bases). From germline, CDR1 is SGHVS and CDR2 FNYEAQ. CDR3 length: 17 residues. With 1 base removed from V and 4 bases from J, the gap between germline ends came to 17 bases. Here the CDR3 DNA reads TGTGCCAGCAGCTTAGAACAGGGTCTAAAGGGGTACAATGAGCAGTTCTTC. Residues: CASSLEQGLKGYNEQFF.

The CDR3 nucleotides read TGTGCCAGCAGCCCAGGAGGTGCAACTAATGAAAAACTGTTTTTT. The encoded protein is CASSPGGATNEKLFF. The J gene is TRBJ1-4, the V gene TRBV7-8; no clear D gene. The CDR3 spans 15 residues. Germline V gene lookup returns CDR1 SGHVS and CDR2 FQNEAQ. Trimming shortened V by 5 bases and J by 0 bases, and 10 bases separated the two germline ends.

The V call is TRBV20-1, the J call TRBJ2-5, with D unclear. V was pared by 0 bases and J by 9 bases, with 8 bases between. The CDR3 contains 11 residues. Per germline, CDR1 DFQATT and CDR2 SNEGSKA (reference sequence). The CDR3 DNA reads TGCAGTGCTAGAGATTTGGTGGCCCAGTACTTC. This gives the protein CSARDLVAQYF.

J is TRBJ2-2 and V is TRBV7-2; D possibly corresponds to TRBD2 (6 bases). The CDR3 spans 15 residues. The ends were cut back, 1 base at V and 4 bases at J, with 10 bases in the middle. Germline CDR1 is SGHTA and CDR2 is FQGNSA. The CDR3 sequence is CASSLVPAGTGELFF. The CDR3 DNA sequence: TGTGCCAGCAGCTTAGTACCAGCGGGCACCGGGGAGCTGTTTTTT.

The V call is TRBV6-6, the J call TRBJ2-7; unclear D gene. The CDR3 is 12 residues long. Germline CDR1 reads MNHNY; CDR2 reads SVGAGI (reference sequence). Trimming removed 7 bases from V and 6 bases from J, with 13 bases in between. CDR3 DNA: TGTGCCAGCAAGGACGGTTCAGGCGAGCAGTACTTC. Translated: CASKDGSGEQYF.

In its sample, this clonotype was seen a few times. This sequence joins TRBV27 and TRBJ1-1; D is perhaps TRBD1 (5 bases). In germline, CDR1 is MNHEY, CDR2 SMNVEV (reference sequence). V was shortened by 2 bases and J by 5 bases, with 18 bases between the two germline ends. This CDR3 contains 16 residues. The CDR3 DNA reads TGTGCCAGCAGTTTAAGAGGTAGGGGAATGAGGACTGAAGCTTTCTTT. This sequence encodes CASSLRGRGMRTEAFF.

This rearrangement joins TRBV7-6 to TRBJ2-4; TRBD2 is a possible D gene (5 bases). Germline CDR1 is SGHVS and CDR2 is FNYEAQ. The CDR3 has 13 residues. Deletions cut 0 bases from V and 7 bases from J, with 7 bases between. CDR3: CASSLAGSNIQYF. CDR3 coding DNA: TGTGCCAGCAGCTTAGCGGGGAGCAACATTCAGTACTTC.

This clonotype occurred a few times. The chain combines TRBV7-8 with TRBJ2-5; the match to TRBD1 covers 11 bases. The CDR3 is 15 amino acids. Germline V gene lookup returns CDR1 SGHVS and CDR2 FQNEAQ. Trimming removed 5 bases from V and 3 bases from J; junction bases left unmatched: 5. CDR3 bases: TGTGCCAGCAGCCGCGGACAGGGGGCCAAAGAGACCCAGTACTTC. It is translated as CASSRGQGAKETQYF.

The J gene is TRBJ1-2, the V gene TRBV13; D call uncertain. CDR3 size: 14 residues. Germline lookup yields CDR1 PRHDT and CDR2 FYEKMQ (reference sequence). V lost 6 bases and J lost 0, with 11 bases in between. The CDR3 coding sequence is TGTGCCAGCAGTCCCCCCGGATCTAACTATGGCTACACCTTC. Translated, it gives CASSPPGSNYGYTF.

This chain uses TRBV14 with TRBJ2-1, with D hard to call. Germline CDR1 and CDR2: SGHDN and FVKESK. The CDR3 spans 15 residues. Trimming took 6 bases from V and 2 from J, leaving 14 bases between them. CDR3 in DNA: TGTGCCAGCAGTTATTCTCCTTTCGCCTACAATGAGCAGTTCTTC. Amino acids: CASSYSPFAYNEQFF.

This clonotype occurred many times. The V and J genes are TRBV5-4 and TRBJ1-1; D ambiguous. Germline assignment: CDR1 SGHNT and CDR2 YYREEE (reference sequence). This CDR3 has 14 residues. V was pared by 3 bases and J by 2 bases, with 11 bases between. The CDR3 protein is CASSSEGGNTEAFF. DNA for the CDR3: TGTGCCAGCAGCTCCGAGGGCGGTAACACTGAAGCTTTCTTT.

The CDR3 nucleotides are TGTGCCAGCAGTTCCCAGGGACAGGGTGGAACACCCCTCCACTTT. It is translated as CASSSQGQGGTPLHF. The rearrangement joins TRBV12-3 or TRBV12-4 to TRBJ1-6, with 9 positions matching TRBD1. The CDR3 covers 15 residues. V gave up 4 bases and J gave up 11 bases; unmatched junction bases: 9.

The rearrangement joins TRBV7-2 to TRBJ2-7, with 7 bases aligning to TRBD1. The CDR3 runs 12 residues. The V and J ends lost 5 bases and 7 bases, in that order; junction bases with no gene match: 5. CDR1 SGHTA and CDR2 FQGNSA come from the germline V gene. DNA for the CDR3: TGTGCCAGCAGCCGGACAGGCTATGAGCAGTACTTC. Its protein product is CASSRTGYEQYF.

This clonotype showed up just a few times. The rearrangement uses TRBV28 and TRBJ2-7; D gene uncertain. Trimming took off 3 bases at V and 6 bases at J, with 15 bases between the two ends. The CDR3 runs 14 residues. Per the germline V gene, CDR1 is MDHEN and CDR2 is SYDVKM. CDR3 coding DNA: TGTGCCAGCAGTTTGGGGTCAGGTTATGGCGAGCAGTACTTC. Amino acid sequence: CASSLGSGYGEQYF.

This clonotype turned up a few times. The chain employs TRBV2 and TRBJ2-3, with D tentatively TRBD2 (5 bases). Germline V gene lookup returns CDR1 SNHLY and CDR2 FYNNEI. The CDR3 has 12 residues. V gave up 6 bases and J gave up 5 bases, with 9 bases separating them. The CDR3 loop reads CASSGIEDTQYF. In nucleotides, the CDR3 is TGTGCCAGCAGCGGGATCGAAGATACGCAGTATTTT.

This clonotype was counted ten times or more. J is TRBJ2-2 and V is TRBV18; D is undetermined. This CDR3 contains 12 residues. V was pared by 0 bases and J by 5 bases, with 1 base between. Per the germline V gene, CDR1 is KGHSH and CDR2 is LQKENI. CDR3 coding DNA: TGTGCCAGCTCACCACCGACCGGGGAGCTGTTTTTT. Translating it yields CASSPPTGELFF.

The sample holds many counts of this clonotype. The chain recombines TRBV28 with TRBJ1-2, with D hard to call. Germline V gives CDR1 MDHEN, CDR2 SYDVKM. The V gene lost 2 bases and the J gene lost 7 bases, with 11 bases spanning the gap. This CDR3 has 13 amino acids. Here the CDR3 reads CASSLTGRGGYTF. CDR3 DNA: TGTGCCAGCAGTTTAACCGGGCGGGGTGGCTACACCTTC.

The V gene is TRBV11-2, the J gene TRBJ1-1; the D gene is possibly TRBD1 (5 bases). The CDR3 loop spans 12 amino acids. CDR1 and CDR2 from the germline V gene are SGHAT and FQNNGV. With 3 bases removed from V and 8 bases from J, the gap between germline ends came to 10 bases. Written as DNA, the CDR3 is TGTGCCAGCAGCTTTTGGGGCGAGGAAGCTTTCTTT. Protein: CASSFWGEEAFF. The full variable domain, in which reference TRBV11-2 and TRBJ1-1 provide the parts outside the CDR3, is EAGVAQSPRYKIIEKRQSVAFWCNPISGHATLYWYQQILGQGPKLLIQFQNNGVVDDSQLPKDRFSAERLKGVDSTLKIQPAKLEDSAVYLCASSFWGEEAFFGQGTRLTVV.

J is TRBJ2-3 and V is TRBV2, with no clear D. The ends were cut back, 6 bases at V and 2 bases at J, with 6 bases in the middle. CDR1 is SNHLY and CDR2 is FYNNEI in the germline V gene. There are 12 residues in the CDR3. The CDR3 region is CASRGITDTQYF. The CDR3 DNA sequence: TGTGCCAGCAGGGGAATCACAGATACGCAGTATTTT.

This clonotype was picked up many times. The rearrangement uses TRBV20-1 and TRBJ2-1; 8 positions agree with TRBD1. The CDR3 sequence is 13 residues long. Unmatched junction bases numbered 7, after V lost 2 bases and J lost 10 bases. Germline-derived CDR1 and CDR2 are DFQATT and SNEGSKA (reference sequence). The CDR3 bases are TGCAGTGCTAGACTTGGGGGACAGGCGGAGCAGTTCTTC. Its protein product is CSARLGGQAEQFF.

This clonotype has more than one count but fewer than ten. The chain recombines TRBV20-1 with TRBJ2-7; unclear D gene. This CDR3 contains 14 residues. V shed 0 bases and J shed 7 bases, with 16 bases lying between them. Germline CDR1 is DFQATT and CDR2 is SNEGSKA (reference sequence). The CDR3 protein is CSARDSPPVAEQYF. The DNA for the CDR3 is TGCAGTGCTAGAGATTCCCCTCCCGTAGCTGAGCAGTACTTC.

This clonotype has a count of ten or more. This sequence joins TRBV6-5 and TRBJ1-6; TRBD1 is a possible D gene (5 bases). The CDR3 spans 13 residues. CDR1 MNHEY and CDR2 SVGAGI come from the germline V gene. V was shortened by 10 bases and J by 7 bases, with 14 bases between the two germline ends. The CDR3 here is CATHWGPNSPLHF. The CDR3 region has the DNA TGTGCCACCCACTGGGGCCCAAATTCACCCCTCCACTTT.